The entry below describes one TCR beta chain. The data belong to a study of blood T cell repertoires in COVID-19. CDR3 length: 15 residues. Germline V lookup: CDR1 MDHEN, CDR2 SYDVKM. Between the trimmed V and J ends, which lost 8 bases and 2 bases, there was a span of 18 bases. TCRdb keeps only in-frame clones here, not all; method: immunoSEQ multiplex PCR. This sample has some 390,000 clones, with 85% to 90% found just once. The sample taken for sequencing was PBMCs or T cells enriched from blood (not recorded which). This chain joins TRBV28 and TRBJ1-1, with TRBD1 as a possible D gene (5 bases). The source is a woman aged 25 to 39 who had recovered from COVID-19. The DNA of the CDR3 is TGTGCCAGCCGAACACCAGGGTCGTTCAACACTGAAGCTTTCTTT. Translation gives CASRTPGSFNTEAFF.